One and the same sample provided the 20 T cell receptor beta chains below, sequenced in a study of blood T cell repertoires in COVID-19. Repertoires were generated with immunoSEQ multiplex PCR, while TCRdb's copy carries only in-frame clones and drops some. The table lists about 200,000 clones, 60% to 85% of them singletons. Sample: peripheral blood. Receptors were obtained from a woman in her seventies with acute or convalescent COVID-19.

The chain couples TRBV11-2 to TRBJ2-1; D remains ambiguous. V lost 5 bases and J lost 6, with 11 bases in between. CDR1 is SGHAT, CDR2 FQNNGV, per germline. CDR3 length equals 13 residues. The CDR3 nucleotides are TGTGCCAGCAGCGCCGTAGCTGCCAATGAGCAGTTCTTC. Translating gives CASSAVAANEQFF.

This rearrangement joins TRBV9 to TRBJ1-1, with TRBD1 identical over 8 bases. Per germline, CDR1 SGDLS and CDR2 YYNGEE. Trimming took 4 bases from V and 6 from J; bases not matched to a gene: 14. The CDR3 runs 16 residues. CDR3 sequence: CASSLTGTGFFPEAFF. Here the CDR3 DNA reads TGTGCCAGCAGCTTAACCGGGACAGGATTTTTTCCTGAAGCTTTCTTT.

This clone showed up just once. The V call is TRBV5-1, the J call TRBJ2-2; TRBD1 agrees at 8 bases. J lost 2 bases, V lost 4 bases, and 4 bases had no gene match. The CDR3 extends over 15 amino acids. Germline CDR1 SGHRS, CDR2 YFSETQ. CDR3 protein: CASSVTGENTGELFF. For the CDR3, the DNA is TGCGCCAGCAGCGTGACAGGGGAAAACACCGGGGAGCTGTTTTTT.

CDR3 loop: CASSGRTGIAEAFF. DNA for the CDR3: TGTGCCAGCTCGGGTCGGACAGGGATCGCTGAAGCTTTCTTT. This chain uses TRBV18 with TRBJ1-1; 8 nucleotides match TRBD1. V lost 6 bases and J lost 6; bases outside the gene matches: 9. Germline loops: CDR1 KGHSH, CDR2 LQKENI. The CDR3 is 14 residues long.

The chain uses TRBV7-2 and TRBJ2-1; possible D gene TRBD2, 6 bases. The CDR3 spans 14 residues. The V end was cut by 1 base, the J end by 5 bases, with 9 bases between. CDR1 and CDR2 (germline): SGHTA, FQGNSA. In DNA, the CDR3 is TGTGCCAGCAGCTTAGTGTGGACTAACAATGAGCAGTTCTTC. Translated, it gives CASSLVWTNNEQFF.

The chain is built from TRBV28 and TRBJ2-4; 12 bases are shared with TRBD2. The V gene's germline CDR1 is MDHEN and CDR2 SYDVKM. The length of the CDR3 is 17 residues. With V trimmed by 4 bases and J by 3 bases, 7 bases remained unmatched. The CDR3 DNA sequence: TGTGCCAGCAGTTGGCTAGCGGGAGGGCTGGGCAAAAACATTCAGTACTTC. It translates to CASSWLAGGLGKNIQYF. Based on the CDR3 plus reference TRBV28 and TRBJ2-4, the full variable domain is DVKVTQSSRYLVKRTGEKVFLECVQDMDHENMFWYRQDPGLGLRLIYFSYDVKMKEKGDIPEGYSVSREKKERFSLILESASTNQTSMYLCASSWLAGGLGKNIQYFGAGTRLSVL.

This chain links TRBV30 with TRBJ2-7; 13 bases are a match to TRBD2. There are 12 residues in the CDR3. Germline lookup yields CDR1 GTSNPN and CDR2 SVGIG (reference sequence). J lost 8 bases, V lost 4 bases, and 2 bases had no gene match. DNA of the CDR3: TGTGCCTGGATGGGGACTAGCGGGAAGCAGTACTTC. Translating it yields CAWMGTSGKQYF.

The J gene is TRBJ2-5, the V gene TRBV3-1 (or the pseudogene TRBV3-2), with no clear D. Looked up from germline, CDR1 is LGHDT and CDR2 is YNNKEL (reference sequence). V gave up 1 base and J gave up 0 bases, with 6 bases separating them. The CDR3 is made up of 14 amino acids. The CDR3 protein is CASSQVSDQETQYF. Here the CDR3 DNA reads TGTGCCAGCAGCCAAGTCTCAGACCAAGAGACCCAGTACTTC.

V and J are TRBV4-1 and TRBJ2-2; TRBD1 matches 8 bases. In germline, CDR1 is MGHRA, CDR2 YSYEKL. V shed 4 bases and J 0 bases; nucleotides not matched to a gene: 16. The CDR3 totals 20 residues. The CDR3 region is CASSPRGQGDYRSNTGELFF. The CDR3 DNA is TGCGCCAGCAGCCCTCGAGGACAGGGAGATTACCGCTCGAACACCGGGGAGCTGTTTTTT.

The V and J genes are TRBV27 and TRBJ1-2; 9 nucleotides agree with TRBD1. This CDR3 region has 12 residues. After removal of 6 bases from V and 7 bases from J, the junction contained 3 bases not matched to a gene. Germline loops: CDR1 MNHEY, CDR2 SMNVEV (reference sequence). The CDR3 protein is CASRGTGSGYTF. The CDR3 coding sequence is TGTGCCAGCAGAGGGACAGGGTCTGGCTACACCTTC.

The genes are TRBV6-1 and TRBJ1-2; 8 nucleotides align to TRBD1. With 2 bases clipped from V and 2 bases from J, the junction kept 4 bases outside the gene matches. This CDR3 is built from 15 residues. In germline, CDR1 is MNHNS, CDR2 SASEGT. The CDR3 spells CASSEPGQGNYGYTF. In DNA, the CDR3 is TGTGCCAGCAGTGAACCAGGACAGGGCAACTATGGCTACACCTTC.

The rearrangement uses TRBV19 and TRBJ2-1; 7 nucleotides match TRBD1. Trimming removed 5 bases from V and 0 bases from J; junction bases left unmatched: 4. The CDR3 sequence is 15 residues long. Germline CDR1 LNHDA, CDR2 SQIVND (reference sequence). Here the CDR3 DNA reads TGTGCCAGTAGTCAAGACAGGGACTCCTACAATGAGCAGTTCTTC. This translates into CASSQDRDSYNEQFF.

In this sample, this clone turned up many times. CDR3 nucleotides: TGTGCCAGCAGTCGTTCAACAGGGAACACCGGGGAGCTGTTTTTT. Translated: CASSRSTGNTGELFF. The chain has TRBV3-1 (or the pseudogene TRBV3-2) and TRBJ2-2, with TRBD1 as a possible D gene (5 bases). The CDR3 has 15 amino acids. With 6 bases removed from V and 1 base from J, the gap between germline ends came to 12 bases. CDR1 is LGHDT, CDR2 YNNKEL, per germline (reference sequence).

This clone was observed a single time. This chain joins TRBV5-1 and TRBJ1-4; D is undetermined. The CDR3 contains 13 residues. From germline, CDR1 is SGHRS and CDR2 YFSETQ. Trimming removed 0 bases from V and 5 bases from J, with 5 bases in between. The CDR3 loop is CASSLALNEKLFF. In DNA form, the CDR3 reads TGCGCCAGCAGCTTGGCCTTAAATGAAAAACTGTTTTTT.

V is TRBV10-3 and J is TRBJ2-7, with D perhaps matching TRBD1 (5 bases). In germline, CDR1 is ENHRY, CDR2 SYGVKD. The V end lost 2 bases, the J end lost 0 bases, and 8 bases lay between the germline ends. The CDR3 extends over 14 amino acids. This CDR3 is CAISERQISYEQYF. The CDR3 DNA is TGTGCCATCAGTGAGCGACAGATCTCCTACGAGCAGTACTTC.

The chain links TRBV3-1 (or the pseudogene TRBV3-2) to TRBJ1-1; the D gene is possibly TRBD1 (5 bases). The V gene's germline CDR1 is LGHDT and CDR2 YNNKEL (reference sequence). Trimming cost V 1 base and J 1 base, with 13 bases left between them. There are 16 residues in the CDR3. CDR3 bases: TGTGCCAGCAGCCAAGTGGGGCCGAGTGCGAACACTGAAGCTTTCTTT. Translating it yields CASSQVGPSANTEAFF.

Comment on this clone: The sample holds other DNA sequences that translate to the same CDR3. This chain connects TRBV7-3 to TRBJ2-1; 10 nucleotides line up with TRBD2. The CDR3 runs to 15 residues. CDR1 and CDR2 (germline): SGHTA, FQGTGA. Trimming at V came to 4 bases and at J to 3 bases, leaving 3 bases not matched to a gene. The CDR3 coding sequence is TGTGCCAGCAGCTCCGGACTAGCGGACTACAATGAGCAGTTCTTC. Its translation is CASSSGLADYNEQFF.

The chain uses TRBV9 and TRBJ2-7, with TRBD2 matching over 10 bases. Germline V gene lookup returns CDR1 SGDLS and CDR2 YYNGEE. V lost 0 bases, J lost 6 bases, and 6 bases stayed unmatched. The CDR3 sequence is 15 residues long. The CDR3 sequence: CASSVESGRASEQYF. CDR3 in DNA: TGTGCCAGCAGCGTAGAAAGCGGGAGGGCTTCCGAGCAGTACTTC.

V usage is TRBV3-1 (or the pseudogene TRBV3-2) and J usage is TRBJ1-4; 9 bases map to TRBD1. V lost 3 bases to trimming and J lost 5 bases; unmatched junction nucleotides: 10. The germline CDR1 and CDR2 sequences are LGHDT and YNNKEL (reference sequence). This CDR3 spans 17 amino acids. The CDR3, as DNA: TGTGCCAGCAGCCACAGGACAGGGGAGGAGGTCAATGAAAAACTGTTTTTT. The encoded protein is CASSHRTGEEVNEKLFF.

V is TRBV19 and J is TRBJ1-5; 10 nucleotides agree with TRBD1. The CDR3 is 16 amino acids. The V gene's germline CDR1 is LNHDA and CDR2 SQIVND (reference sequence). The junction had 9 bases not matched to a gene; V was cut back by 5 bases and J by 5 bases. The CDR3 DNA reads TGTGCCAGTAGTCCCCGAGACAGGGGGCTTGATCAGCCCCAGCATTTT. Translating gives CASSPRDRGLDQPQHF.